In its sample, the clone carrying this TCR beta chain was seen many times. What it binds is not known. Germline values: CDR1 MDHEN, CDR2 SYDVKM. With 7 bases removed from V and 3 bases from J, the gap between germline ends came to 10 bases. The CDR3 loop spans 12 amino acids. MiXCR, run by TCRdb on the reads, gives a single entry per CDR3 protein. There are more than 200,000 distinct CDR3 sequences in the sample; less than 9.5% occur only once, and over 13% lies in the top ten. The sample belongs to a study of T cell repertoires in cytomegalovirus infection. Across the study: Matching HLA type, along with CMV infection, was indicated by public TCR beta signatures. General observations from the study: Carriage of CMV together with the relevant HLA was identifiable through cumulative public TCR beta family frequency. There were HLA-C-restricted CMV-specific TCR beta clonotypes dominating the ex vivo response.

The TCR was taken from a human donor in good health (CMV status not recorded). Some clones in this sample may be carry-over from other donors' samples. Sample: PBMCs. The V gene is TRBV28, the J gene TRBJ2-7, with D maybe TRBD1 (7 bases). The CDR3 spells CASTQGGYEQYF. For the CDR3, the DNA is TGTGCCAGCACCCAGGGGGGCTACGAGCAGTACTTC. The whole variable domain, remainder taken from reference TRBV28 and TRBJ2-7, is DVKVTQSSRYLVKRTGEKVFLECVQDMDHENMFWYRQDPGLGLRLIYFSYDVKMKEKGDIPEGYSVSREKKERFSLILESASTNQTSMYLCASTQGGYEQYFGPGTRLTVT.